What follows are 14 T cell receptor beta chains derived from one specimen sequenced in a study of T-cell memory formation after mild COVID-19. TCRdb processed the 5' RACE reads anew with MiXCR; each CDR3 protein has one entry. Counted here are approximately 170,000 distinct CDR3 sequences, 10% to 15% occurring once; the ten biggest clones make up approximately 3.3%. The sequenced sample consisted of PBMCs or a T cell subset sorted from them (not recorded which). Receptor source: a man between 18 and 35 years old who had mild COVID-19 (a few samples of this study predate the infection). Cell type and time point are not known.

The rearrangement links TRBV5-1 to TRBJ2-1; D might be TRBD2 (5 bases). The CDR3 totals 14 residues. Trimming left V 3 bases short and J 4 bases short, with 11 bases between. The germline V gene encodes CDR1 SGHRS and CDR2 YFSETQ. CDR3 nucleotide sequence: TGCGCCAGCAGCTCGGGGAGTCCATACAATGAGCAGTTCTTC. Translated: CASSSGSPYNEQFF.

In its sample, this clonotype was seen a few times. This rearrangement joins TRBV20-1 to TRBJ2-3; tentative D call: TRBD1 (5 bases). The CDR3 is made up of 14 amino acids. Per the germline V gene, CDR1 is DFQATT and CDR2 is SNEGSKA (reference sequence). Trimming removed 3 bases from V and 6 bases from J, with 16 bases in between. The CDR3 protein is CSARGSTVRDTQYF. The CDR3 nucleotides are TGCAGTGCTAGGGGGTCGACAGTCAGGGATACGCAGTATTTT.

This clonotype qualifies as medium-sized. V is TRBV7-9 and J is TRBJ2-2; D uncertain. Germline CDR1 reads SEHNR; CDR2 reads FQNEAQ (reference sequence). The CDR3 runs 13 residues. Trimming cost V 5 bases and J 6 bases, with 10 bases left between them. CDR3 in DNA: TGTGCCAGCAGCACCTTTGACGCCGGGGAGCTGTTTTTT. Its protein is CASSTFDAGELFF.

This clonotype came up a few times. A read error may produce the germline difference seen at one junction end. The chain combines TRBV20-1 with TRBJ1-1, with unresolved D. Germline V gene sequence: CDR1 DFQATT, CDR2 SNEGSKA (reference sequence). The CDR3 length is 12 residues. In DNA, the CDR3 is TGCAGTGCTAAGAGGCCCGGACGGCCTGAAGCTTTT. Protein product: CSAKRPGRPEAF.

J is TRBJ1-1 and V is TRBV29-1; TRBD1 aligns across 9 bases. V lost 7 bases and J lost 6; bases outside the gene matches: 9. Germline loops: CDR1 SQVTM, CDR2 ANQGSEA. The CDR3 is 13 residues long. This CDR3 is CSGGQGWGSEAFF. DNA for the CDR3: TGCAGCGGGGGACAGGGTTGGGGGTCTGAAGCTTTCTTT.

This clonotype has at least ten counts. The chain links TRBV7-3 to TRBJ2-2, with TRBD1 as a possible D gene (5 bases). Trimming cost V 3 bases and J 1 base, with 9 bases left between them. The CDR3 loop spans 15 amino acids. Germline values: CDR1 SGHTA, CDR2 FQGTGA. The CDR3 coding sequence is TGTGCCAGCAGCTTTCACGGACAGAACACCGGGGAGCTGTTTTTT. Amino acid sequence: CASSFHGQNTGELFF.

The rearrangement uses TRBV7-3 and TRBJ2-3, with 11 bases identical to TRBD1. CDR3 length: 13 residues. Germline lookup yields CDR1 SGHTA and CDR2 FQGTGA. With 6 bases clipped from V and 8 bases from J, the junction kept 4 bases outside the gene matches. Here the CDR3 reads CASRRTGGLTQYF. In DNA form, the CDR3 reads TGTGCCAGCAGGAGGACAGGGGGCCTTACGCAGTATTTT.

The CDR3 spells CASSLDLLANYGYTF. The DNA of the CDR3 is TGTGCCAGCAGCTTAGATCTCTTAGCTAACTATGGCTACACCTTC. V gene TRBV7-2 combines with J gene TRBJ1-2; D is undetermined. The CDR3 runs to 15 residues. Germline CDR1 and CDR2: SGHTA and FQGNSA. V lost 1 base and J lost 0, with 9 bases in between.

This clonotype was recorded a few times. The gene calls are TRBV7-8 and TRBJ2-7; 9 bases are a match to TRBD1. CDR3 length equals 14 residues. Germline V lookup: CDR1 SGHVS, CDR2 FQNEAQ. The J segment lost 4 bases and the V segment lost 1 base, leaving 2 bases of the junction unmatched. CDR3 sequence: CASSLVQGAYEQYF. The CDR3 DNA reads TGTGCCAGCAGCTTAGTACAGGGGGCTTACGAGCAGTACTTC.

Only a few counts were recorded for this clonotype. The rearrangement joins TRBV6-1 to TRBJ1-2; D is uncertain. The germline V and J ends were trimmed by 4 bases and 3 bases, with 18 bases remaining between them. CDR1 is MNHNS and CDR2 is SASEGT in the germline V gene. The CDR3 consists of 16 residues. CDR3 in amino acids: CASSGGRKGRDYGYTF. CDR3 DNA sequence: TGTGCCAGCAGTGGAGGGAGAAAGGGAAGAGACTATGGCTACACCTTC.

This clonotype was detected only a few times. V and J are TRBV7-9 and TRBJ2-1, with D perhaps matching TRBD1 (6 bases). Germline CDR1 SEHNR, CDR2 FQNEAQ (reference sequence). V was pared by 2 bases and J by 9 bases, with 20 bases between. The CDR3 spans 16 residues. In DNA form, the CDR3 reads TGTGCCAGCAGCTTACACGTCTGGACAGAGGTTGGTGAGCAGTTCTTC. It specifies CASSLHVWTEVGEQFF.

The chain links TRBV5-1 to TRBJ2-5; 8 bases line up with TRBD2. This CDR3 region has 15 residues. The trim removed 5 bases at V and 2 bases at J, leaving 8 bases unmatched. Per the germline V gene, CDR1 is SGHRS and CDR2 is YFSETQ. CDR3: CASRGGASGQETQYF. The CDR3 nucleotides are TGCGCCAGCAGGGGAGGGGCTAGCGGGCAAGAGACCCAGTACTTC.

In its sample, this clonotype was seen a few times. The chain is built from TRBV7-9 and TRBJ2-7; TRBD1 agrees at 7 bases. Germline V gene lookup returns CDR1 SEHNR and CDR2 FQNEAQ (reference sequence). The V gene end was trimmed by 10 bases and the J gene end by 0 bases; junction bases not matched to a gene: 21. The CDR3 covers 18 residues. In DNA, the CDR3 is TGTGCCACCATAGGACAGGCTACCCACCCTCTCAGCTCCTACGAGCAGTACTTC. This gives the protein CATIGQATHPLSSYEQYF.

This rearrangement joins TRBV5-6 to TRBJ1-4, with D perhaps TRBD1 (6 bases). The CDR3 contains 12 residues. Germline V gives CDR1 SGHDT, CDR2 YYEEEE. The ends were cut back, 1 base at V and 13 bases at J, with 11 bases in the middle. CDR3 sequence reads: CASSLPTGSLFF. The CDR3 nucleotides are TGTGCCAGCAGCTTGCCGACAGGCTCACTGTTTTTT.